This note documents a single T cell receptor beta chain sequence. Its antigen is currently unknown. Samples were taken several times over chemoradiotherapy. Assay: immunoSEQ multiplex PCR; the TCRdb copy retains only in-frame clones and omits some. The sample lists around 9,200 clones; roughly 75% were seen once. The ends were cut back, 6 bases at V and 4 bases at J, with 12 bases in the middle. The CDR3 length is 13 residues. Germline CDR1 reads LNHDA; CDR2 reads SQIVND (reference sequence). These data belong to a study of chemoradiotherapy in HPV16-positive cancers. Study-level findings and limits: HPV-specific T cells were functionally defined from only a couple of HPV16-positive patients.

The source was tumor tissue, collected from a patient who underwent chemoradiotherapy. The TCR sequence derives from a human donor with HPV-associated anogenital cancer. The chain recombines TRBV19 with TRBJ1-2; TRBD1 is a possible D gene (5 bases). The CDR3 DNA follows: TGTGCCAGTAGGATTCAGGGAGCCTATGGCTACACCTTC. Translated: CASRIQGAYGYTF.